The sample holds a few counts of the clone carrying this T cell receptor beta chain. CDR3 size: 15 residues. The V end lost 3 bases, the J end lost 4 bases, and 16 bases lay between the germline ends. Germline CDR1 and CDR2: LNHNV and YYDKDF (reference sequence). During its preparation, the TCRbeta library received unique molecular identifiers. Using its own MiXCR run on the PCR reads, TCRdb lists one record per CDR3 protein. The sample has around 500,000 distinct CDR3 sequences; roughly 23% are singletons. The data belong to a study of T-cell reconstitution after alpha-beta-depleted transplantation in children.

The input for sequencing was PBMCs, mostly from graft donor cells, taken 360 days after TCRalphabeta/CD19-depleted stem cell transplant. This chain joins TRBV15 and TRBJ2-7; D is perhaps TRBD1 or TRBD2 (5 bases each). The TCR comes from a boy under three years old who had a stem cell transplant for acute myeloid leukemia, so the T cells may come from the graft donor. This CDR3 is CATSRETGRTYEQYF. DNA of the CDR3: TGTGCCACCAGCAGGGAAACGGGACGGACGTACGAGCAGTACTTC. Supplemented by reference TRBV15 and TRBJ2-7, the full variable domain reads DAMVIQNPRYQVTQFGKPVTLSCSQTLNHNVMYWYQQKSSQAPKLLFHYYDKDFNNEADTPDNFQSRRPNTSFCFLDIRSPGLGDTAMYLCATSRETGRTYEQYFGPGTRLTVT.